Listed below are T cell receptor beta chains from one sample, sequenced in a study of cytomegalovirus exposure and HLA in healthy donors. The table came from immunoSEQ multiplex PCR; TCRdb's copy has only in-frame clones and leaves some out. Of some 210,000 clones detected, approximately 82% appear once; the ten largest clones hold roughly 5.5%. The source material was PBMCs. The receptors come from a young woman in good health and CMV-seronegative. Both conserved end residues are part of each CDR3. The order of the fields is CDR3 DNA, CDR3 protein, D gene, V gene, clone size, J gene, CDR3 length. D genes are given only for firm matches. Not all rows give a size; the values are once, few, many and, for expanded clones, a class.

TGCGCCAGCAGCCTAGTATGGGCAGATACGCAGTATTTT,CASSLVWADTQYF,-,TRBV4-1,-,TRBJ2-3,13
TGTGCCAGCTCAAGACCAGGGGCAACTAATGAAAAACTGTTTTTT,CASSRPGATNEKLFF,-,TRBV18,-,TRBJ1-4,15
TGTGCCAGCAGTTTGGGGGGCGAGCAGTACTTC,CASSLGGEQYF,-,TRBV27,once,TRBJ2-7,11
TGTGCCAGCAGTGTAACGGTTCAAGATACGCAGTATTTT,CASSVTVQDTQYF,-,TRBV6-1,-,TRBJ2-3,13
TGCGCCAGCAGCTTGGGACCAACCCAGGTGCCTCCGGGAGTGAACTATGGCTACACCTTC,CASSLGPTQVPPGVNYGYTF,-,TRBV5-1,few,TRBJ1-2,20
TGTGCCTGGAATCAGGGAGTTGAAGCTTTCTTT,CAWNQGVEAFF,-,TRBV30,-,TRBJ1-1,11
TGCAGCGTGCCGGGACCCCCAGTGACCCAGTACTTC,CSVPGPPVTQYF,-,TRBV29-1,-,TRBJ2-5,12
TGCGCCAGCAGTCCTCTTTTAGCGACCACCGGGGAGCTGTTTTTT,CASSPLLATTGELFF,-,TRBV5-1,few,TRBJ2-2,15
TGCGCCAGCAGCCGGGAGGTGACAGGGGCCCAAGAGACCCAGTACTTC,CASSREVTGAQETQYF,-,TRBV5-1,-,TRBJ2-5,16
TGTGCCAGCAGCTTGGGGGGGAGGACTGAAGCTTTCTTT,CASSLGGRTEAFF,-,TRBV5-6,-,TRBJ1-1,13
TGTGCCACCAGCAGCCTTTTAACGGAAGGGAGGGGTGAAAAACTGTTTTTT,CATSSLLTEGRGEKLFF,-,TRBV15,-,TRBJ1-4,17
TGTGCCAGCAGTGTTGCTGGATATGGCTACACCTTC,CASSVAGYGYTF,-,TRBV6-1,once,TRBJ1-2,12
TGTGCCAGCAGCCCCGCGGTAGGGGCAGGTCTGGGTGGCTACACCTTC,CASSPAVGAGLGGYTF,-,TRBV7-6,-,TRBJ1-2,16
TGCGCCAGCAGCTCTGGAGAGTATAGCAATCAGCCCCAGCATTTT,CASSSGEYSNQPQHF,-,TRBV5-1,-,TRBJ1-5,15
TGTGCCCCACTTCAGGCTTTCCAAAGCACAGATACGCAGTATTTT,CAPLQAFQSTDTQYF,-,TRBV6-4,-,TRBJ2-3,15
TGTGCCAGCAGTCCCGTTGGGATGAACGCTGGGGCCAACGTCCTGACTTTC,CASSPVGMNAGANVLTF,-,TRBV7-8,once,TRBJ2-6,17
TGTGCCTGGAGTGCAGGGCGAGAAAAACTGTTTTTT,CAWSAGREKLFF,-,TRBV30,-,TRBJ1-4,12
TGTGCCAGCAGTGGAGGGGGGGACATATTAGAGATCGCCCCTCAGCCCCAGCATTTT,CASSGGGDILEIAPQPQHF,-,TRBV6-1,-,TRBJ1-5,19
TGTGCCAGCAGTTTACAAGCGAACTACGAGCAGTACTTC,CASSLQANYEQYF,-,TRBV27,-,TRBJ2-7,13
TGTGCCAGCAGCTTAGTGAGGGGGCGGGAGACCCAGTACTTC,CASSLVRGRETQYF,TRBD1,TRBV11-2,-,TRBJ2-5,14
TGTGCCAGCAGCCTTAGGAATTCACCCCTCCACTTT,CASSLRNSPLHF,-,TRBV4-2,once,TRBJ1-6,12
TGTGCCAGCAGTGAACTAGCGGTGAACACCGGGGAGCTGTTTTTT,CASSELAVNTGELFF,TRBD2,TRBV2,-,TRBJ2-2,15
TGTGCCAGCAGCTTAATTGCAGGGCCACCCAATCAGCCCCAGCATTTT,CASSLIAGPPNQPQHF,-,TRBV7-3,-,TRBJ1-5,16
TGTGCCAGCAGCTCCTCAACAGGGGTTGGCTACACCTTC,CASSSSTGVGYTF,TRBD1,TRBV11-3,-,TRBJ1-2,13
TGCGCCAGCCAGGGCCCCGGACTAGCAAAAGGGACCAATGAGCAGTTCTTC,CASQGPGLAKGTNEQFF,TRBD2,TRBV5-1,-,TRBJ2-1,17
TGTGCCAGCAGCGTCTCCCCGGGACTTAGCTATGGCTACACCTTC,CASSVSPGLSYGYTF,-,TRBV9,few,TRBJ1-2,15
TGTGCCAGCAGTTGGACAGGGGGTCAGCCCCAGCATTTT,CASSWTGGQPQHF,TRBD1,TRBV27,-,TRBJ1-5,13
TGTGCCAGCACCGGGACAGACTATGGCTACACCTTC,CASTGTDYGYTF,TRBD1,TRBV5-4,once,TRBJ1-2,12
TGTGCCAGTAGTAGAACAAACAGGGGGCGGTTAGGTGGCTACACCTTC,CASSRTNRGRLGGYTF,TRBD1,TRBV19,-,TRBJ1-2,16
TGTGCCAGCAGCCTCCTGACAGGGGGTGCCTACGAGCAGTACTTC,CASSLLTGGAYEQYF,TRBD1,TRBV7-6,-,TRBJ2-7,15
TGTGCCAGCAGCCATTTGGGGACAGGGGGCGTTCGGGCTGAAGCTTTCTTT,CASSHLGTGGVRAEAFF,TRBD1,TRBV7-9,-,TRBJ1-1,17
TGTGCCAGCTCCCCGGGTGAGCCCCAGCATTTT,CASSPGEPQHF,-,TRBV28,-,TRBJ1-5,11
TGCAGCGTAGGGGAGCTGAACACTGAAGCTTTCTTT,CSVGELNTEAFF,-,TRBV29-1,-,TRBJ1-1,12
TGTGCCAGCAGTGCCGAGCGGGGCTCCTACAATGAGCAGTTCTTC,CASSAERGSYNEQFF,TRBD2,TRBV2,-,TRBJ2-1,15
TGCGCCAGCAGCTTGTCCTCAGGGAACACTGAAGCTTTCTTT,CASSLSSGNTEAFF,-,TRBV5-1,once,TRBJ1-1,14
TGCGCCAGCAGCCCCGGACAGGGTGGGAACACTGAAGCTTTCTTT,CASSPGQGGNTEAFF,TRBD1,TRBV5-1,-,TRBJ1-1,15
TGTGCCAGCAGCTTTATGGGACAGGGCACAGATACGCAGTATTTT,CASSFMGQGTDTQYF,TRBD1,TRBV5-6,-,TRBJ2-3,15
TGTGCCAGCAGCGATGGACACAGCACAGATACGCAGTATTTT,CASSDGHSTDTQYF,-,TRBV7-6,-,TRBJ2-3,14
TGTGCCAGCAGCTCCCGACTAGCGGGAGTTGGTGAGCAGTTCTTC,CASSSRLAGVGEQFF,TRBD2,TRBV9,-,TRBJ2-1,15
TGTGCCAGCCGATCAGGGGTTCAAGAGACCCAGTACTTC,CASRSGVQETQYF,-,TRBV18,once,TRBJ2-5,13
TGTGCCAGTAGTATCAAGTCGGCGGGGGCGAACTATGGCTACACCTTC,CASSIKSAGANYGYTF,-,TRBV19,-,TRBJ1-2,16